Shown below are 21 T cell receptor beta chains from a single sample sequenced in a study of T cell responses to AZD1222 COVID-19 vaccine. Assay: immunoSEQ multiplex PCR; the TCRdb copy retains only in-frame clones and omits some. The data show around 120,000 clones, about nine tenths seen once. This material consisted of peripheral blood, taken on day 0 of AZD1222 vaccination. The receptors were gathered from an adult in good health.

This chain uses TRBV9 with TRBJ1-6; D gene uncertain. Between the trimmed V and J ends, which lost 4 bases and 7 bases, there was a span of 6 bases. The CDR3 contains 12 residues. Germline loops: CDR1 SGDLS, CDR2 YYNGEE. This CDR3 is CASSTDNSPLHF. The CDR3 DNA sequence: TGTGCCAGCAGCACCGACAATTCACCCCTCCACTTT.

This clone appeared a single time. The genes are TRBV14 and TRBJ2-7; 14 bases fit TRBD2. CDR3 size: 17 residues. Germline V CDR1 and CDR2: SGHDN, FVKESK. With 3 bases clipped from V and 0 bases from J, the junction kept 4 bases outside the gene matches. DNA of the CDR3: TGTGCCAGCAGCCACCTTGGGACTAGCGGGAGCTCCTACGAGCAGTACTTC. As protein: CASSHLGTSGSSYEQYF. Full variable domain (outside the CDR3, taken from reference TRBV14 and TRBJ2-7): EAGVTQFPSHSVIEKGQTVTLRCDPISGHDNLYWYRRVMGKEIKFLLHFVKESKQDESGMPNNRFLAERTGGTYSTLKVQPAELEDSGVYFCASSHLGTSGSSYEQYFGPGTRLTVT.

This clone ranks as large. The chain carries TRBV12-3 or TRBV12-4 and TRBJ1-2, with 8 bases aligning to TRBD1. CDR3 size: 13 residues. Germline trimming cut 3 bases from V and 4 bases from J; bases unmatched to any gene: 1. CDR3 sequence: CASSFGTGYGYTF. The CDR3 region has the DNA TGTGCCAGCAGTTTCGGGACAGGCTATGGCTACACCTTC.

This clone showed up just a few times. The chain carries TRBV20-1 and TRBJ2-3; tentatively, D is TRBD2 (6 bases). This CDR3 has 14 amino acids. CDR1 DFQATT and CDR2 SNEGSKA come from the germline V gene (reference sequence). V was pared by 3 bases and J by 4 bases, with 14 bases between. The CDR3 protein is CSASSSDVADTQYF. The DNA for the CDR3 is TGCAGTGCTAGTTCTAGCGATGTGGCAGATACGCAGTATTTT.

The chain joins TRBV11-2 to TRBJ2-7; TRBD2 matches 7 bases. CDR3 length equals 14 residues. The V gene end was trimmed by 1 base and the J gene end by 6 bases; junction bases not matched to a gene: 6. CDR1 and CDR2 from the germline V gene are SGHAT and FQNNGV. CDR3 coding DNA: TGTGCCAGCAGCTTAGTCCTAGCGGAAGGCGAGCAGTACTTC. This codes for CASSLVLAEGEQYF.

The rearrangement links TRBV19 to TRBJ1-2; D is undetermined. V was shortened by 3 bases and J by 4 bases, with 15 bases between the two germline ends. The CDR3 loop spans 15 amino acids. Germline V gene sequence: CDR1 LNHDA, CDR2 SQIVND (reference sequence). CDR3 sequence reads: CASSISSDGLYGYTF. CDR3 in DNA: TGTGCCAGTAGTATCTCCTCCGACGGACTCTATGGCTACACCTTC.

The rearrangement joins TRBV9 to TRBJ2-2, with D maybe TRBD1 (6 bases). CDR1 is SGDLS and CDR2 is YYNGEE in the germline V gene. Trimming took off 2 bases at V and 1 base at J, with 9 bases between the two ends. This CDR3 contains 15 residues. This chain's CDR3 is CASSVGALNTGELFF. The CDR3 coding sequence is TGTGCCAGCAGCGTGGGGGCCCTGAACACCGGGGAGCTGTTTTTT.

CDR3 coding DNA: TGTGCCAGCAGCTTTACAGGGGGCGGACAGCCCCAGCATTTT. It translates to CASSFTGGGQPQHF. J is TRBJ1-5 and V is TRBV7-2; TRBD1 matches at 9 bases. The CDR3 is made up of 14 amino acids. The germline V gene encodes CDR1 SGHTA and CDR2 FQGNSA. Trimming removed 3 bases from V and 7 bases from J; junction bases left unmatched: 4. Complete variable domain (other parts from reference TRBV7-2 and TRBJ1-5): GAGVSQSPSNKVTEKGKDVELRCDPISGHTALYWYRQSLGQGLEFLIYFQGNSAPDKSGLPSDRFSAERTGGSVSTLTIQRTQQEDSAVYLCASSFTGGGQPQHFGDGTRLSIL.

The chain joins TRBV6-5 to TRBJ1-4; a possible D gene is TRBD1 (5 bases). Germline CDR1 MNHEY, CDR2 SVGAGI. The CDR3 sequence is 15 residues long. V lost 7 bases and J lost 0, with 12 bases in between. The DNA of the CDR3 is TGTGCCAGCAACGGACAACCTGCAACTAATGAAAAACTGTTTTTT. Residues: CASNGQPATNEKLFF.

The chain employs TRBV4-3 and TRBJ2-7, with TRBD2 identical over 14 bases. Germline V gene sequence: CDR1 LGHNA, CDR2 YSLEER. The V segment lost 3 bases and the J segment 2 bases; nucleotides outside the gene matches: 9. The CDR3 totals 18 residues. The CDR3: CASSHARGLAGEAYEQYF. The DNA of the CDR3 is TGCGCCAGCAGCCATGCTAGGGGACTAGCGGGAGAGGCCTACGAGCAGTACTTC.

This clone showed up just a few times. The V call is TRBV12-3 or TRBV12-4, the J call TRBJ2-7, with TRBD2 matching over 7 bases. This CDR3 is 12 amino acids long. The V and J ends lost 6 bases and 1 base, in that order; junction bases with no gene match: 0. DNA of the CDR3: TGTGCCAGCAGGGGGGGGTCCTACGAGCAGTACTTC. Translating gives CASRGGSYEQYF.

The V call is TRBV5-1, the J call TRBJ1-3; 8 bases are shared with TRBD1. V lost 4 bases, J lost 2 bases, and 2 bases stayed unmatched. This CDR3 region has 14 residues. Germline V gene sequence: CDR1 SGHRS, CDR2 YFSETQ. The CDR3 region has the DNA TGCGCCAGCAGCAAGGACAGGGCTGGAAACACCATATATTTT. It translates to CASSKDRAGNTIYF.

The chain employs TRBV11-2 and TRBJ2-7; D unclear. This CDR3 is 14 amino acids long. V was clipped by 0 bases and J by 5 bases, with 11 bases between them. Germline lookup yields CDR1 SGHAT and CDR2 FQNNGV. CDR3 protein: CASSLDVGLHEQYF. The DNA of the CDR3 is TGTGCCAGCAGCTTAGACGTCGGGCTGCACGAGCAGTACTTC.

The chain carries TRBV7-2 and TRBJ2-7; D may be TRBD1 or TRBD2 (5 bases each). Germline CDR1 is SGHTA and CDR2 is FQGNSA. The CDR3 runs 15 residues. V lost 5 bases and J 0 bases, leaving 14 bases between the germline ends. The CDR3 loop reads CASSPPGTNSYEQYF. The CDR3 bases are TGTGCCAGCAGCCCACCCGGGACCAACTCCTACGAGCAGTACTTC.

The V and J genes are TRBV5-1 and TRBJ1-1, with D perhaps TRBD1 (5 bases). CDR1 is SGHRS, CDR2 YFSETQ, per germline. The germline V and J ends were trimmed by 4 bases and 2 bases, with 9 bases remaining between them. The CDR3 has 13 residues. The CDR3 loop is CASSIGTNTEAFF. The CDR3 coding sequence is TGCGCCAGCAGCATTGGGACCAACACTGAAGCTTTCTTT.

V usage is TRBV7-9 and J usage is TRBJ1-2; D remains ambiguous. This CDR3 has 15 residues. The ends were cut back, 4 bases at V and 4 bases at J, with 16 bases in the middle. CDR1 is SEHNR, CDR2 FQNEAQ, per germline (reference sequence). CDR3 coding DNA: TGTGCCAGCAGCTGGCCGGTGGGCACTAGCTATGGCTACACCTTC. Translated: CASSWPVGTSYGYTF.

V is TRBV9 and J is TRBJ2-3; D gene unclear. Germline-derived CDR1 and CDR2 are SGDLS and YYNGEE. V shed 1 base and J shed 6 bases, with 12 bases lying between them. The CDR3 sequence is 14 residues long. The CDR3 DNA reads TGTGCCAGCAGCGTACGAAGTATTCGGGATACGCAGTATTTT. Its protein is CASSVRSIRDTQYF. Full variable domain (remainder filled in from reference TRBV9 and TRBJ2-3): DSGVTQTPKHLITATGQRVTLRCSPRSGDLSVYWYQQSLDQGLQFLIQYYNGEERAKGNILERFSAQQFPDLHSELNLSSLELGDSALYFCASSVRSIRDTQYFGPGTRLTVL.

Comment on this clone: The junction does not match germline at one end; this may be a read error. The V and J genes are TRBV4-1 and TRBJ2-1, with 9 bases that match TRBD2. The CDR3 is 15 amino acids. The germline gives CDR1 MGHRA, CDR2 YSYEKL. The DNA for the CDR3 is TGCGCCAGCAGACAAGTCGGCGGGAGGGACAATGAGCAGTTCTTC. This translates into CASRQVGGRDNEQFF.

This clone appeared a few times. This chain links TRBV6-6 with TRBJ2-1; TRBD2 matches at 8 bases. This CDR3 region has 19 residues. J lost 0 bases, V lost 5 bases, and 15 bases had no gene match. The V gene's germline CDR1 is MNHNY and CDR2 SVGAGI (reference sequence). This CDR3 is CASSPPGLVGGHSYNEQFF. The DNA of the CDR3 is TGTGCCAGCAGTCCACCGGGACTAGTAGGAGGGCACTCCTACAATGAGCAGTTCTTC.

V and J are TRBV12-5 and TRBJ2-1; D possibly corresponds to TRBD2 (6 bases). Deletions cut 3 bases from V and 0 bases from J, with 6 bases between. The CDR3 contains 14 residues. CDR1 and CDR2 (germline): LGHNT, FRNRAP. The chain's CDR3 is CASGFGSSYNEQFF. CDR3 DNA sequence: TGTGCTAGTGGTTTCGGGAGCTCCTACAATGAGCAGTTCTTC.

This sequence joins TRBV28 and TRBJ1-6; the D gene is possibly TRBD1 (5 bases). V gave up 2 bases and J gave up 2 bases, with 10 bases separating them. The V gene's germline CDR1 is MDHEN and CDR2 SYDVKM. This CDR3 comprises 16 residues. CDR3 amino acids: CASSLDPGPYNSPLHF. In nucleotides, the CDR3 is TGTGCCAGCAGTTTAGACCCGGGGCCCTATAATTCACCCCTCCACTTT.